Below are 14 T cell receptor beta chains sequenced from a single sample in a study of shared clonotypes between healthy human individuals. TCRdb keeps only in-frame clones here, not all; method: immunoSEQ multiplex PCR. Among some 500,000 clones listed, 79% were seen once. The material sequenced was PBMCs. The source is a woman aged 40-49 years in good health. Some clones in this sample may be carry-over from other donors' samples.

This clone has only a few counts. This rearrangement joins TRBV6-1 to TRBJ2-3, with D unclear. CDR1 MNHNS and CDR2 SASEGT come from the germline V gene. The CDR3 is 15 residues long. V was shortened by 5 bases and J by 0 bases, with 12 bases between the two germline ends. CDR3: CASSPSRYSTDTQYF. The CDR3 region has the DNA TGTGCCAGCAGTCCAAGCAGATACAGCACAGATACGCAGTATTTT.

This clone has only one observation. Here the CDR3 DNA reads TGTGCCAGCAGTGGACTAGCGTCTAGCACAGATACGCAGTATTTT. As protein: CASSGLASSTDTQYF. V usage is TRBV2 and J usage is TRBJ2-3, with 8 bases fitting TRBD2. J gave up 0 bases and V 4 bases, and 3 bases lay outside the gene matches. Germline-derived CDR1 and CDR2 are SNHLY and FYNNEI. The CDR3 runs to 15 residues.

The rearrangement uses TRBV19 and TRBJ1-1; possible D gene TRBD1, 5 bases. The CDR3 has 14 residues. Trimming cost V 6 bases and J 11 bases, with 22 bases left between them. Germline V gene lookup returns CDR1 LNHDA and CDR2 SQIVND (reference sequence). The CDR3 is CASSPGTALTLAFF. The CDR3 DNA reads TGTGCCAGTAGCCCCGGGACCGCCCTAACTTTGGCTTTCTTT.

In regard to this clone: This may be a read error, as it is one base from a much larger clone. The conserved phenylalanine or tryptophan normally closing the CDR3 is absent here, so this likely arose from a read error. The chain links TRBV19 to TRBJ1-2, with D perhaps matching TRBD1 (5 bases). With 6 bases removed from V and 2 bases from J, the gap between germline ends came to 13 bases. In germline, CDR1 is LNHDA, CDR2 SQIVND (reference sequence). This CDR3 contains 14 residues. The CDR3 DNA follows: TGTGCCAGTAGAGTGGTCGGGACCAACTATGGCTACACCTAC. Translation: CASRVVGTNYGYTY.

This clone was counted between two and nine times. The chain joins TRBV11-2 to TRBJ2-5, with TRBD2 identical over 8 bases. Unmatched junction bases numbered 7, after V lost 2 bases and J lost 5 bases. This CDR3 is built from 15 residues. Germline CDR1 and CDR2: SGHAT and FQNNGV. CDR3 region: CASSLRPGGPETQYF. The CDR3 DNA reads TGTGCCAGCAGCTTAAGGCCGGGAGGGCCGGAGACCCAGTACTTC.

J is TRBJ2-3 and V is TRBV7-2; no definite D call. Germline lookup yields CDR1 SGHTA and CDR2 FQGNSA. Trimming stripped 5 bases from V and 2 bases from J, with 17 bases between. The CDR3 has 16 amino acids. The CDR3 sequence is CASSLNLGYYTDTQYF. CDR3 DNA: TGTGCCAGCAGCCTTAATCTGGGGTACTACACAGATACGCAGTATTTT.

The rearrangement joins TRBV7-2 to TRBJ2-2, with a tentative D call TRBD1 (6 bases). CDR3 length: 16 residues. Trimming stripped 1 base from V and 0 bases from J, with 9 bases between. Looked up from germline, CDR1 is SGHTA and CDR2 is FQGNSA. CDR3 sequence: CASSLGTVPNTGELFF. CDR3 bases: TGTGCCAGCAGCTTAGGGACAGTCCCGAACACCGGGGAGCTGTTTTTT.

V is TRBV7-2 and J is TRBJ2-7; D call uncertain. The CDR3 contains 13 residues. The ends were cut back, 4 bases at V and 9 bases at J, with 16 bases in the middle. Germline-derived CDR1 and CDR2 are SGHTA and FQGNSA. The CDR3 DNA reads TGTGCCAGCAGCTCAGCCGCTCCCACCGGGCAGTACTTC. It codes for CASSSAAPTGQYF.

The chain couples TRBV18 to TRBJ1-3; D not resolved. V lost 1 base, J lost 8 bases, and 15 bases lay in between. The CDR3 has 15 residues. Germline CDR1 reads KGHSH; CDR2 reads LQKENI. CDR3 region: CASSPLRIGRDTIYF. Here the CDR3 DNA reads TGTGCCAGCTCACCACTGCGTATCGGACGGGACACCATATATTTT.

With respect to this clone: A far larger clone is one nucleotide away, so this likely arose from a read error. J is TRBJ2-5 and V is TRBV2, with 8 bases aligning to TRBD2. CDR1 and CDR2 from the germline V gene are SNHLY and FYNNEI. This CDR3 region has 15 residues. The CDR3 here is CASSDVTSGSYEQHF. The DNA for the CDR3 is TGTGCCAGCAGTGACGTCACTAGCGGCTCCTACGAGCAGCACTTC.

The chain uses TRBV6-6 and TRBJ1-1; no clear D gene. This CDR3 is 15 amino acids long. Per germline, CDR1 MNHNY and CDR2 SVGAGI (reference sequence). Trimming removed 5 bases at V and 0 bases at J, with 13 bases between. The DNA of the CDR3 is TGTGCCAGCAGTCCATCCTACCATCTGAACACTGAAGCTTTCTTT. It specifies CASSPSYHLNTEAFF.

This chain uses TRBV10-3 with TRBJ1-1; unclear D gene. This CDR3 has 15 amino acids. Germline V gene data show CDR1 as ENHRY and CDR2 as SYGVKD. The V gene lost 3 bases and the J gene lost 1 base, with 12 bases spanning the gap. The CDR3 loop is CAISDPGKGNTEAFF. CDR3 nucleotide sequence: TGTGCCATCAGTGACCCGGGGAAGGGGAACACTGAAGCTTTCTTT.

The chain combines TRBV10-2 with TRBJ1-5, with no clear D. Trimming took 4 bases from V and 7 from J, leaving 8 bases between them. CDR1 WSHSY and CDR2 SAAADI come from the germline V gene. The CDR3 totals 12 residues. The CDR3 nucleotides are TGCGCCAGCAGTGGGGGTGGACAGCCCCAGCATTTT. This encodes CASSGGGQPQHF.

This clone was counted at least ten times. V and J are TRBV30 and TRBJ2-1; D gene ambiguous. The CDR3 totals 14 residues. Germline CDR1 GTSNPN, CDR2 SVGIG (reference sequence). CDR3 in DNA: TGTGCGCTGCAAAGGCAGAGCTCCTACAATGAGCAGTTCTTC. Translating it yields CALQRQSSYNEQFF.